This T cell receptor beta chain was identified in a study of T cells in tuberculosis. Study-level points and caveats: The TCR-beta difference was not significant; alpha differences partly reflected length.

Deletions cut 4 bases from V and 7 bases from J, with 12 bases between. This CDR3 comprises 12 residues. Per germline, CDR1 SQVTM and CDR2 ANQGSEA. Sample time point: new active TB diagnosis, blood taken before or within 7 days of starting treatment. As regards this clone: The antigen is undetermined.

Measured with immunoSEQ multiplex PCR; TCRdb has only the in-frame clones, and not every one. Here the sample spans tens of thousands of clones, about 95% being singletons. Sample: PBMCs, taken at tuberculosis diagnosis. The receptor's source is an adult with tuberculosis. V gene TRBV29-1 combines with J gene TRBJ2-3; the D gene is possibly TRBD2 (5 bases). CDR3: CSVASYRYTQYF. The CDR3 DNA follows: TGCAGCGTTGCTAGCTACAGATATACGCAGTATTTT.